The rows below give T cell receptor beta chains drawn from one sample of a study of cytomegalovirus exposure and HLA in healthy donors. Method: immunoSEQ multiplex PCR; TCRdb's copy keeps in-frame clones and lacks some. The sample carries 150,000 to 200,000 clones, under 85% recorded once. What was sequenced was PBMCs. These receptors all come from a female donor in good health and CMV-seronegative. Both conserved end residues are trimmed from each CDR3. Some rows have no size entry. The others give once, few or many, or a class for an expanded clone.

J gene,V gene,clone size,CDR3 protein
TRBJ2-7,TRBV7-9,.,ASSLPGEWAEQY
TRBJ2-2,TRBV5-1,few,ASSLANTGELF
TRBJ2-7,TRBV5-1,.,ASSLQEGISYEQY
TRBJ1-2,TRBV29-1,.,SVGGGRQGRGYT
TRBJ1-4,TRBV28,.,ASSLLGDHTNEKLF
TRBJ2-1,TRBV5-1,.,ASRQTISGGAGNEQF
TRBJ2-7,TRBV9,.,ASSVGLAGIYEQY
TRBJ1-2,TRBV19,.,ASSISREKGGYT
TRBJ1-1,TRBV29-1,.,SVVLGAADTEAF
TRBJ1-4,TRBV12-2,.,ASRQPSTGNNEKLF
TRBJ2-3,TRBV2,.,ASRDRGDTQY
TRBJ1-4,TRBV5-5,.,ASSSRSATNEKLF
TRBJ1-2,TRBV6-5,.,ASSYSQGHGYT
TRBJ2-7,TRBV19,.,ASSLGPRTYEQY
TRBJ2-7,TRBV9,.,ASSPLAEIYEQY
TRBJ1-2,TRBV5-1,.,ASSSTGGAEYGYT